The following is a T cell receptor (beta chain) sequence with its context. Its antigen is undetermined. Use of 60 Vbeta and 13 Jbeta primers characterized the PCR. Authors' data handling: Unique TCR beta chains numbered about 72 million in a later analysis, with roughly 11 million shared. Data came from immunoSEQ multiplex PCR; TCRdb stores just in-frame clones and leaves some out. That table gives V, J and clone size, and the DNA gave D and trimming. The sample contains some 90,000 clones, more than 75% of which appear only once. Germline CDR1 and CDR2: WSHSY and SAAADI. The CDR3 spans 14 residues. Germline trimming cut 6 bases from V and 1 base from J; bases unmatched to any gene: 2. The data originate from a study of cytomegalovirus exposure and HLA in healthy donors. Study-wide results and limits: Productive rates of about 90% or about 30% were seen for most TCR beta V segments in an earlier analysis. Exclusion applied to some V segments, including TRBV6-2 and TRBV6-3, as they were indistinguishable.

Source material: PBMCs. The sequence came from a man aged 25 to 45 in good health and CMV-seropositive. V gene TRBV10-2 combines with J gene TRBJ2-2; 7 bases are shared with TRBD2. This CDR3 reads CASSGLGNTGELFF. Here the CDR3 DNA reads TGCGCCAGCAGCGGACTAGGGAACACCGGGGAGCTGTTTTTT.